This T cell receptor beta chain emerged from a study of cytomegalovirus exposure and HLA in healthy donors. Across the study: Of the donors genotyped, approximately 400 in all, 65% to 90% fell in the Caucasian-associated ancestry cluster.

Remarks on this clone: Its antigen is as yet unknown.

The PCR employed 60 Vbeta primers together with 13 Jbeta primers. Sequencing used immunoSEQ multiplex PCR; TCRdb keeps in-frame clones, though not all of them. Reported are about 70,000 clones; the ten largest clones contain roughly 2.4%. The CDR3 consists of 15 residues. V lost 0 bases and J 2 bases, leaving 11 bases between the germline ends. Germline CDR1 and CDR2: MGHDK and SYGVNS. Study findings and constraints: Analysis performed later found roughly 18,000 TCR beta sequences associated with HLA alleles at 0.05 false discovery rate. Associated with cytomegalovirus, according to the listing, were fewer than 200 TCR beta chains.

The chain employs TRBV25-1 and TRBJ2-7; possible D gene TRBD2, 5 bases. The clonotype comes from a female donor in good health and CMV-seropositive. The sequencing sample was made of PBMCs. CDR3 bases: TGTGCCAGCAGTGAATACGAGGGTCCTGCCTACGAGCAGTACTTC. Residues: CASSEYEGPAYEQYF.